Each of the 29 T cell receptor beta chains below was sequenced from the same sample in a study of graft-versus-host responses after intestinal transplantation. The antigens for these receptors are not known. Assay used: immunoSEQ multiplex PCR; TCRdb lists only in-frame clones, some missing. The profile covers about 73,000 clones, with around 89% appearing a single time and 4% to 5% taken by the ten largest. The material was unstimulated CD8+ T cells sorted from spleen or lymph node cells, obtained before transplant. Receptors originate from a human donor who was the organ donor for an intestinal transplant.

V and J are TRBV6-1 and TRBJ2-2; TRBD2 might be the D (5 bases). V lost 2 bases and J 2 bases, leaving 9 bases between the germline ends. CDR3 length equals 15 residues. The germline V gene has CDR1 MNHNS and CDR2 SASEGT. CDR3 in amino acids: CASSELEGNTGELFF. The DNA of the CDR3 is TGTGCCAGCAGTGAACTCGAGGGAAACACCGGGGAGCTGTTTTTT.

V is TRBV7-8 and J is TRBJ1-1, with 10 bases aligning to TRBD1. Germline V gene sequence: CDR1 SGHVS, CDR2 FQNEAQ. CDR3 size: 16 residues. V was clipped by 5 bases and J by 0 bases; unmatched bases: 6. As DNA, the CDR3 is TGTGCCAGCAGCCCGCAGGGACAGGGGCTGAACACTGAAGCTTTCTTT. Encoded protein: CASSPQGQGLNTEAFF.

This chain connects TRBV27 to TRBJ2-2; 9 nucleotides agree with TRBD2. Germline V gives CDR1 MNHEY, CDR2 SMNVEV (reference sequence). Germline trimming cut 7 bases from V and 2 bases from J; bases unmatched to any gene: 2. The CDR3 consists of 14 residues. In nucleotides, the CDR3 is TGTGCCAGCACTAGCGGGACTAACACCGGGGAGCTGTTTTTT. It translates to CASTSGTNTGELFF.

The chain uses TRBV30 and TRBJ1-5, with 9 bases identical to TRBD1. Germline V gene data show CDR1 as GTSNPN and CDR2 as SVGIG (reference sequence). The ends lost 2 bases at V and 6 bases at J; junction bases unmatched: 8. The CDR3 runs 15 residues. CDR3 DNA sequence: TGTGCCTGGAGTTGGGGACAGGGAGGGGGTCAGCCCCAGCATTTT. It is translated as CAWSWGQGGGQPQHF.

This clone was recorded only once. In DNA, the CDR3 is TGTGCCAGCAGTTTATTACGGGGAATCGCTAATGAAAAACTGTTTTTT. This codes for CASSLLRGIANEKLFF. The gene calls are TRBV28 and TRBJ1-4; the D is unclear. The CDR3 covers 16 residues. V was clipped by 1 base and J by 3 bases, with 12 bases between them. Germline V gene lookup returns CDR1 MDHEN and CDR2 SYDVKM.

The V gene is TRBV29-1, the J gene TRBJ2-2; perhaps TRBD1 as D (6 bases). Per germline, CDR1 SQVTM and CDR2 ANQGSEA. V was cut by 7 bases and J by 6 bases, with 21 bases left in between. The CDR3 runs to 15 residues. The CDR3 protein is CSASGQRGGAGELFF. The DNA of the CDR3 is TGCAGCGCAAGCGGACAGAGAGGTGGGGCCGGGGAGCTGTTTTTT.

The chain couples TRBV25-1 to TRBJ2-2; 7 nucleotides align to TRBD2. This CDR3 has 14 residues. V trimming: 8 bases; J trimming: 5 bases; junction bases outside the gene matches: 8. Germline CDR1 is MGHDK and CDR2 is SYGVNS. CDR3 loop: CASYAPGGTGELFF. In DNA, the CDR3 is TGTGCCAGCTATGCTCCGGGGGGAACCGGGGAGCTGTTTTTT. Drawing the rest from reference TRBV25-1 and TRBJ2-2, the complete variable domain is EADIYQTPRYLVIGTGKKITLECSQTMGHDKMYWYQQDPGMELHLIHYSYGVNSTEKGDLSSESTVSRIRTEHFPLTLESARPSHTSQYLCASYAPGGTGELFFGEGSRLTVL.

The CDR3 loop is CASSYSLSNSPLHF. CDR3 nucleotide sequence: TGTGCCAGCAGTTACTCCTTGAGTAATTCACCCCTCCACTTT. The gene calls are TRBV13 and TRBJ1-6, with unresolved D. CDR3 length: 14 residues. The V gene lost 6 bases and the J gene lost 6 bases, with 12 bases spanning the gap. The V gene's germline CDR1 is PRHDT and CDR2 FYEKMQ (reference sequence).

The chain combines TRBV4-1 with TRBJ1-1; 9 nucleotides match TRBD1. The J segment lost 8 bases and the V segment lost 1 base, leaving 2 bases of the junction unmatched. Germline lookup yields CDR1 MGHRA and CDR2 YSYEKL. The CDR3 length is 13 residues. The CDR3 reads CASSQVQGAEAFF. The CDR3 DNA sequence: TGCGCCAGCAGCCAAGTACAGGGGGCCGAAGCTTTCTTT.

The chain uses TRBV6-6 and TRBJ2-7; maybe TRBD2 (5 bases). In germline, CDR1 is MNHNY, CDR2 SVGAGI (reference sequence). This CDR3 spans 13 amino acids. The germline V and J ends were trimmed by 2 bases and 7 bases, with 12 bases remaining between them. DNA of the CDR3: TGTGCCAGCAGTTACGAGGGATCGGTAGAGCAGTACGTC. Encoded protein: CASSYEGSVEQYV.

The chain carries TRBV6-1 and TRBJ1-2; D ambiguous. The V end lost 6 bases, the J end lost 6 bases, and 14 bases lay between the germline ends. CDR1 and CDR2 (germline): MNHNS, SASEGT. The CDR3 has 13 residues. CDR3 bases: TGTGCCAGCAGACGGGAGGAGGTGGATGGCTACACCTTC. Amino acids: CASRREEVDGYTF.

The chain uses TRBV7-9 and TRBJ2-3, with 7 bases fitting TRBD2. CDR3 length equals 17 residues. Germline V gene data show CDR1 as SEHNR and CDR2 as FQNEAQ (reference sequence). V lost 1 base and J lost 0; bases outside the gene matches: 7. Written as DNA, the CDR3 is TGTGCCAGCAGCTTAGGGGTCCGGGGAGGGAGCACAGATACGCAGTATTTT. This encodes CASSLGVRGGSTDTQYF.

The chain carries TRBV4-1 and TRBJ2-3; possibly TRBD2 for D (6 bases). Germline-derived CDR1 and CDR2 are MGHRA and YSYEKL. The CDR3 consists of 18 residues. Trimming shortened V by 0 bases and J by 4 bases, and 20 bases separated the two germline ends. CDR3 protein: CASSQDPTPGSGADTQYF. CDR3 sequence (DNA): TGCGCCAGCAGCCAAGATCCTACCCCTGGTTCGGGGGCAGATACGCAGTATTTT.

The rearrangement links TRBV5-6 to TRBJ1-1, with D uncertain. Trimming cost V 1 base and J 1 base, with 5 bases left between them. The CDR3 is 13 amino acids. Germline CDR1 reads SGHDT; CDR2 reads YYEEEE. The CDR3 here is CASSLLENTEAFF. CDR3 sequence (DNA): TGTGCCAGCAGCTTGTTAGAGAACACTGAAGCTTTCTTT.

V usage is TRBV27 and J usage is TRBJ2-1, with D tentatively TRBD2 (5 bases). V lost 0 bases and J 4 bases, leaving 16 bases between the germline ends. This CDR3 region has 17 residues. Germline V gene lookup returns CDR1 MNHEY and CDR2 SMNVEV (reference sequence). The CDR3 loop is CASSLSVGDGWYNEQFF. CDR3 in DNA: TGTGCCAGCAGTTTATCGGTCGGGGATGGCTGGTACAATGAGCAGTTCTTC.

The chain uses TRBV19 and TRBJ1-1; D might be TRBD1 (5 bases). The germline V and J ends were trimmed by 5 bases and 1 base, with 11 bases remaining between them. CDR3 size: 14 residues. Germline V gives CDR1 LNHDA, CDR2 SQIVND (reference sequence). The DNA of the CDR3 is TGTGCCAGTAGTTACCAGACAGAGAACACTGAAGCTTTCTTT. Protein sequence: CASSYQTENTEAFF.

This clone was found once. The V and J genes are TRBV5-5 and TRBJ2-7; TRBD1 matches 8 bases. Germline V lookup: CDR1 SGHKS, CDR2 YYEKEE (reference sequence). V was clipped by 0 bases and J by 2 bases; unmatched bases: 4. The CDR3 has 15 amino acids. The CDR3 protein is CASSLEGQDPYEQYV. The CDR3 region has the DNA TGTGCCAGCAGCTTGGAGGGACAGGACCCCTACGAGCAGTACGTC.

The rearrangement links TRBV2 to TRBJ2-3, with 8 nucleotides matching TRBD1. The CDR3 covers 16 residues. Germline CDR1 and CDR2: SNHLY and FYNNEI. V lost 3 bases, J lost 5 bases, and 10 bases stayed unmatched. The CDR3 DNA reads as TGTGCCAGCAGTGACAAGGACAGGGCCGGGGAAGATACGCAGTATTTT. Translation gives CASSDKDRAGEDTQYF.

In DNA, the CDR3 is TGTGCCAGCAGCTTATGGCGGGGGGGCACCGGGGAGCTGTTTTTT. Residues: CASSLWRGGTGELFF. The chain is built from TRBV7-8 and TRBJ2-2; 9 bases are a match to TRBD2. Per the germline V gene, CDR1 is SGHVS and CDR2 is FQNEAQ. This CDR3 is 15 amino acids long. V lost 2 bases and J lost 4; bases outside the gene matches: 2. Using reference TRBV7-8 and TRBJ2-2 for the parts outside the CDR3, the full variable domain is GAGVSQSPRYKVAKRGQDVALRCDPISGHVSLFWYQQALGQGPEFLTYFQNEAQLDKSGLPSDRFFAERPEGSVSTLKIQRTQQEDSAVYLCASSLWRGGTGELFFGEGSRLTVL.

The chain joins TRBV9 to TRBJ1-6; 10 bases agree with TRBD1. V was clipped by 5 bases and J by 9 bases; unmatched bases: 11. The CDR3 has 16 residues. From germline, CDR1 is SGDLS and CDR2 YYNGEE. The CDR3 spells CASSEPGTGVGSPLHF. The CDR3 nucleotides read TGTGCCAGCAGTGAACCCGGGACAGGGGTTGGTTCACCCCTCCACTTT.

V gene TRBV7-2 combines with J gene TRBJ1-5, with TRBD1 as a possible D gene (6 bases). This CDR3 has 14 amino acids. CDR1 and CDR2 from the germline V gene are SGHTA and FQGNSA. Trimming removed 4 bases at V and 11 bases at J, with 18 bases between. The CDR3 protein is CASSYGGQIQAQHF. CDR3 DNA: TGTGCCAGCAGCTATGGTGGACAGATCCAGGCCCAGCATTTT.

The CDR3 DNA reads as TGTGCCAGCAGTGAAGCAGGGACAGGGCAAGCTTTCTTT. Its translation is CASSEAGTGQAFF. V usage is TRBV6-1 and J usage is TRBJ1-1, with TRBD1 identical over 9 bases. The CDR3 totals 13 residues. V was clipped by 0 bases and J by 9 bases; unmatched bases: 2. The germline CDR1 and CDR2 sequences are MNHNS and SASEGT.

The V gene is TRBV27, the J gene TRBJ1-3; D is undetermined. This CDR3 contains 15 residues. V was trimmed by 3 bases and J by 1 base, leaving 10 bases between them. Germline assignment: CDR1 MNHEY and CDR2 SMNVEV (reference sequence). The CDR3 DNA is TGTGCCAGCAGTTTGGGAGGGTCTTCTGGAAACACCATATATTTT. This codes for CASSLGGSSGNTIYF.

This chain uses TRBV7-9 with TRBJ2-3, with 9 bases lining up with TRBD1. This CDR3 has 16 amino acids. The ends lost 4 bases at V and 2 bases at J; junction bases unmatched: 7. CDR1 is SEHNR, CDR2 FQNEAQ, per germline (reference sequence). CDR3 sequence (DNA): TGTGCCAGCAGCTCGGCGGACAGGGGAGTCACAGATACGCAGTATTTT. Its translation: CASSSADRGVTDTQYF.

The CDR3 DNA reads TGCAGCGTGAAGGACAGCAGACCAAACAATGAGCAGTTCTTC. It is translated as CSVKDSRPNNEQFF. This sequence joins TRBV29-1 and TRBJ2-1; tentative D call: TRBD1 (6 bases). This CDR3 is built from 14 residues. V was pared by 6 bases and J by 5 bases, with 17 bases between. In germline, CDR1 is SQVTM, CDR2 ANQGSEA.

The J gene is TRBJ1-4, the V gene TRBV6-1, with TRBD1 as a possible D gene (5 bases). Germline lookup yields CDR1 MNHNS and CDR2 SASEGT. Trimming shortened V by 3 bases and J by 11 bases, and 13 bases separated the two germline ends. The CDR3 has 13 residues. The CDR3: CASSDWGTRKLFF. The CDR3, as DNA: TGTGCCAGCAGTGATTGGGGCACGCGGAAACTGTTTTTT.

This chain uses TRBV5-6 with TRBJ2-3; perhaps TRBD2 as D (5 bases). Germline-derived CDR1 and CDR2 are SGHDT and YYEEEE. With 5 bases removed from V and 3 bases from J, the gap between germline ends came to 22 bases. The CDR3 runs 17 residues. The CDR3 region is CASSSKLGGEGTDTQYF. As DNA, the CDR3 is TGTGCCAGCAGTTCTAAACTCGGAGGAGAAGGGACAGATACGCAGTATTTT.

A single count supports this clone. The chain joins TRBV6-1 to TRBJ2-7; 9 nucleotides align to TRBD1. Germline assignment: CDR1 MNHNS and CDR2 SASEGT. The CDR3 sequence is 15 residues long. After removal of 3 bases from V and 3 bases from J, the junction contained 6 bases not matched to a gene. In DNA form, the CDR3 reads TGTGCCAGCAGTGACCCAGGACAGGGGAGCTACGAGCAGTACGTC. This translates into CASSDPGQGSYEQYV.

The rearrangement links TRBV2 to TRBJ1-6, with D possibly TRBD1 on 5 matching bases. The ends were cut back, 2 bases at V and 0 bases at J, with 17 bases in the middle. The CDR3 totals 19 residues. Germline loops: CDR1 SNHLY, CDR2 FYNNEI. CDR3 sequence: CASSEMFPGGNSYNSPLHF. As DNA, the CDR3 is TGTGCCAGCAGTGAAATGTTTCCTGGGGGGAACTCCTATAATTCACCCCTCCACTTT.